This T cell receptor (beta chain) came from a study of blood T cells in healthy people across ages (dated by TCRdb to 2015 to 2017). With regard to the full study: In model experiments, roughly one uniquely barcoded TCR beta cDNA molecule per two T cells was captured by template switching. Donors of different ages were randomly distributed across sequencing lanes to avoid experimental bias. The donors were divided into four age groups: young (average 16 years), middle-aged (under 40), aged (roughly 60) and long-lived (around 80). The study measured age-related changes in TCR beta repertoire diversity using deep sequencing normalized with unique cDNA molecular identifiers. Using the same blood draw, the study looked at two additional independent replicas of 1 million unique cDNA reads for two donors, one aged 18 to 30 and the other aged 80 or older.

Library construction relied on 5' RACE. The instrument was an Illumina HiSeq 2500. A second PCR of about 7 to 12 cycles was run with a J-beta primer mix and a sample-barcoded 5' primer. A template-switch 5' adaptor carrying 12 random nucleotides introduced a unique molecular identifier onto each TCR beta cDNA molecule. Each sample yielded at least 3 million CDR3-containing paired-end reads. The Mint cDNA synthesis kit, primed by a TRBC-specific oligonucleotide, was used to synthesize first-strand cDNA from all RNA. All cDNA was treated with uracil-DNA glycosylase and then went through a first 18-cycle PCR with the universal primers M1SS and BC2_uni_R. Per the source publication's procedure: Each sample was normalized by randomly selecting 1 million high-quality reads, each carrying a distinct molecular identifier. Instead of being binned into consensus sequences, reads that shared molecular identifiers were thrown out. MiTCR, with a Q25 quality threshold and the strictest error-elimination algorithm, was used for CDR3 identification, clonotype clustering and error correction. A nonparametric unseen species model with Euler transformation was used to estimate lower-bound total TCR beta diversity. TCRdb reprocessing: public reads trimmed at Q25 with fastp, clones called with MiXCR, in-frame beta chains kept. Entries that share a CDR3 protein sequence are merged under the most common genes and DNA. Here the V and J calls rest on TCRdb's processing, not on the authors' analysis. The sample table holds hundreds of thousands of distinct CDR3 sequences, of which about 62% were seen once. Approximately 23% of the sample lies in the top ten.

Here is what the overall study found, with its caveats: Because donor CMV infection status was unknown, age-related changes in expanded clonotypes were potentially confounded. A strong correlation was found between observed TCR beta diversity and the percentage of naive T cells measured by flow cytometry. Observed TCR beta diversity per million T cells fell roughly linearly with age, and a significant reduction was already apparent by age roughly 40. Since profiling was done on bulk unsorted PBMCs, naive and antigen-experienced compartments could not be conclusively compared. Compared with the aged group, more naive CD4+ T cells, fewer expanded clones and increased TCR diversity were shown by the long-lived group, suggesting age selection. Estimates of total diversity based on one million sequenced T cells were regarded as lower bounds and as underestimates.

The germline V gene (reference sequence) gives CDR1 as SEHNR and CDR2 as FQNEAQ. The CDR3 covers 14 residues, taking in both the cysteine and the phenylalanine. Here the CDR3 DNA is all that survives: 42 bases in frame from base 1. Trimming at the junction amounts to 2 bases on V and 4 bases on J, and the germline ends lie 11 bases apart. The donors were a few dozen Caucasian individuals from Russia, aged roughly 6 to 100 years, who were systemically healthy. Roughly 9.5 milliliters of peripheral blood were drawn from each donor into EDTA-treated Vacutainer tubes. PBMCs were isolated by Ficoll-Paque density-gradient centrifugation, with at least 6 million obtained per sample. Total RNA, at least 6 micrograms per sample, was extracted from PBMCs with Trizol reagent. For every donor, flow cytometry on a PBMC aliquot measured the percentage of naive CD45RAhigh/CD27high T cells. Comment on this clonotype: The antigen this receptor binds is unknown. Base qualities are not recorded, but no much larger clone differs from it by a single base.

The specimen sequenced was blood. The receptor chain draws on TRBV7-9 and TRBJ1-2, with the D gene not clear enough to name. The clonotype comes from a man aged 25-45 years in good health. At the DNA level, the sequence is TGTGCCAGCAGCTTAACGGAGACCGTCTATGGCTACACCTTC. It translates as CASSLTETVYGYTF.